One sample yielded the 15 T cell receptor beta chains listed below, sequenced in a study of shared clonotypes between healthy human individuals. Sequencing was performed with immunoSEQ multiplex PCR; in TCRdb, only in-frame clones are kept and a portion is missing. There are hundreds of thousands of clones in the sample; roughly 72% occur only once, and around 1.7% lies in the top ten. Sequenced: memory CD4+ T cells sorted from blood. The subset: CD45RA-negative fraction. The receptors originated from a woman aged 30 to 39 in good health.

The chain couples TRBV27 to TRBJ1-5, with D perhaps TRBD1 (6 bases). The CDR3 covers 12 residues. CDR1 and CDR2 (germline): MNHEY, SMNVEV (reference sequence). The CDR3 is CPPPRGNQPQHF. In DNA form, the CDR3 reads TGTCCTCCTCCGAGGGGGAATCAGCCCCAGCATTTT.

In its sample, this clone was seen a few times. The rearrangement joins TRBV19 to TRBJ2-5, with D perhaps assigned TRBD1 or TRBD2 (5 bases each). V shed 9 bases and J shed 2 bases, with 10 bases lying between them. The CDR3 has 12 residues. Germline V CDR1 and CDR2: LNHDA, SQIVND (reference sequence). DNA for the CDR3: TGTGCCAGCATGGGACCACAAGAGACCCAGTACTTC. As protein: CASMGPQETQYF.

The chain combines TRBV11-1 with TRBJ1-1; D is unresolved. Germline CDR1 SGHAT, CDR2 FQDESV (reference sequence). The CDR3 contains 13 residues. V was cut by 1 base and J by 6 bases, with 9 bases left in between. This chain's CDR3 is CASSLEVGAEAFF. As DNA, the CDR3 is TGTGCCAGCAGCTTAGAGGTGGGAGCTGAAGCTTTCTTT.

CDR3 DNA sequence: TGTGCCAGCAGCTTTATTGACGGTTACACTGAAGCTTTCTTT. Amino acids: CASSFIDGYTEAFF. The V and J genes are TRBV7-2 and TRBJ1-1; D is uncertain. CDR3 length: 14 residues. In germline, CDR1 is SGHTA, CDR2 FQGNSA. V lost 3 bases and J lost 3, with 11 bases in between.

V and J are TRBV7-9 and TRBJ1-4; D remains unclear. The CDR3 extends over 15 amino acids. V gave up 0 bases and J gave up 6 bases, with 11 bases separating them. Germline CDR1 reads SEHNR; CDR2 reads FQNEAQ (reference sequence). The CDR3 region is CASSLAGKADEKLFF. The CDR3 DNA reads TGTGCCAGCAGCTTAGCAGGGAAGGCAGATGAAAAACTGTTTTTT. Supplemented by reference TRBV7-9 and TRBJ1-4, the full variable domain reads DTGVSQNPRHKITKRGQNVTFRCDPISEHNRLYWYRQTLGQGPEFLTYFQNEAQLEKSRLLSDRFSAERPKGSFSTLEIQRTEQGDSAMYLCASSLAGKADEKLFFGSGTQLSVL.

This clone was seen a handful of times. The same CDR3 also results from other DNA sequences found in this sample. CDR3 in DNA: TGCGCCAGCAGCTTGGGCCCGGGGAGCAATCAGCCCCAGCATTTT. As protein: CASSLGPGSNQPQHF. The genes are TRBV5-1 and TRBJ1-5, with unresolved D. The germline gives CDR1 SGHRS, CDR2 YFSETQ. This CDR3 region has 15 residues. V was cut by 0 bases and J by 1 base, with 8 bases left in between.

V usage is TRBV7-8 and J usage is TRBJ2-2; D is possibly TRBD1 (5 bases). The CDR3 extends over 15 amino acids. V was cut by 7 bases and J by 5 bases, with 17 bases left in between. Germline-derived CDR1 and CDR2 are SGHVS and FQNEAQ. The CDR3 spells CASNGWEGDTGELFF. The CDR3, as DNA: TGTGCCAGCAATGGGTGGGAAGGGGATACCGGGGAGCTGTTTTTT.

This chain uses TRBV5-1 with TRBJ2-1; the match to TRBD1 covers 9 bases. Germline V gene data show CDR1 as SGHRS and CDR2 as YFSETQ. The CDR3 is 15 amino acids. V was clipped by 3 bases and J by 6 bases; unmatched bases: 7. CDR3 amino acids: CASSWGTGRINEQFF. The CDR3 DNA follows: TGCGCCAGCAGCTGGGGGACAGGGAGAATCAATGAGCAGTTCTTC.

V gene TRBV23-1 combines with J gene TRBJ1-5, with D unresolved. TRBV23-1 is an open reading frame, and its role is uncertain. Trimming removed 7 bases at V and 5 bases at J, with 15 bases between. The CDR3 extends over 14 amino acids. The CDR3 reads CASTIRVKHQPQHF. The CDR3 DNA is TGCGCCAGCACGATACGGGTCAAGCATCAGCCCCAGCATTTT.

The V gene is TRBV2, the J gene TRBJ2-1; TRBD1 agrees at 8 bases. With 2 bases clipped from V and 7 bases from J, the junction kept 4 bases outside the gene matches. The CDR3 totals 14 residues. Germline CDR1 is SNHLY and CDR2 is FYNNEI. The CDR3 DNA reads TGTGCCAGCAGTGAACAGGGGGCGAGAAATGAGCAGTTCTTC. This sequence encodes CASSEQGARNEQFF.

About this clone itself: Additional DNA sequences in this sample encode the identical CDR3. This rearrangement joins TRBV19 to TRBJ2-5, with TRBD1 matching 9 bases. This CDR3 contains 13 residues. The germline V gene encodes CDR1 LNHDA and CDR2 SQIVND (reference sequence). V dropped 5 bases and J dropped 5; count of bases not matched to a gene: 3. CDR3 in amino acids: CASSAQGAETQYF. The CDR3 nucleotides are TGTGCCAGTAGTGCACAGGGGGCCGAGACCCAGTACTTC.

At least ten counts were recorded for this clone. The chain is built from TRBV28 and TRBJ1-2; maybe TRBD1 (5 bases). This CDR3 has 11 residues. V dropped 8 bases and J dropped 1 base, with 5 bases sitting between them. From germline, CDR1 is MDHEN and CDR2 SYDVKM. The DNA of the CDR3 is TGTGCCAGCGGACATAACTATGGCTACACCTTC. It is translated as CASGHNYGYTF.

The V gene is TRBV7-9, the J gene TRBJ2-7; 8 bases map to TRBD2. The V gene end was trimmed by 3 bases and the J gene end by 5 bases; junction bases not matched to a gene: 15. CDR3 length equals 17 residues. Germline V CDR1 and CDR2: SEHNR, FQNEAQ (reference sequence). As DNA, the CDR3 is TGTGCCAGCAGCTTCCGGCCCGGCGCGGGAGGTGATAACGAGCAGTACTTC. Translation gives CASSFRPGAGGDNEQYF. The full variable domain, in which reference TRBV7-9 and TRBJ2-7 provide the parts outside the CDR3, is DTGVSQNPRHKITKRGQNVTFRCDPISEHNRLYWYRQTLGQGPEFLTYFQNEAQLEKSRLLSDRFSAERPKGSFSTLEIQRTEQGDSAMYLCASSFRPGAGGDNEQYFGPGTRLTVT.

The chain combines TRBV14 with TRBJ2-7, with D tentatively TRBD1 (5 bases). Germline V gene sequence: CDR1 SGHDN, CDR2 FVKESK. The CDR3 is made up of 13 amino acids. The V gene lost 1 base and the J gene lost 6 bases, with 10 bases spanning the gap. CDR3 protein: CASSQARVSEQYF. DNA for the CDR3: TGTGCCAGCAGCCAAGCCAGGGTGAGCGAGCAGTACTTC. Full variable domain (missing parts from reference TRBV14 and TRBJ2-7): EAGVTQFPSHSVIEKGQTVTLRCDPISGHDNLYWYRRVMGKEIKFLLHFVKESKQDESGMPNNRFLAERTGGTYSTLKVQPAELEDSGVYFCASSQARVSEQYFGPGTRLTVT.

A few counts support this clone. The gene calls are TRBV5-1 and TRBJ2-7; D unclear. CDR3 length equals 13 residues. V lost 0 bases and J 5 bases, leaving 9 bases between the germline ends. Germline V gene sequence: CDR1 SGHRS, CDR2 YFSETQ. Here the CDR3 reads CASSLAGSHEQYF. The CDR3 DNA reads as TGCGCCAGCAGCTTGGCGGGCAGCCACGAGCAGTACTTC.